The 9 T cell receptor beta chains below were found in one sample sequenced in a study of regulatory T cells in long-lasting Graves disease. For TCR beta, libraries came from iRepertoire HTBI primers and Arm-PCR of CDR3 regions. A single record per CDR3 protein comes from TCRdb applying MiXCR to the multiplex PCR reads. This table has 350,000 to 450,000 distinct CDR3 sequences, about 12% appearing once. The time point here: newly diagnosed GD, antithyroid drugs for less than 3 months. The TCR library was made from RNA that had been extracted from PBMCs in TRIzol. A further study also used this sample, focusing on T cells in Graves' hyperthyroidism and ophthalmopathy.

Source: peripheral blood mononuclear cells (PBMCs), taken at new diagnosis, from a patient treated with antithyroid drugs. These receptors came from a woman aged 18-35 years with Graves disease.

This clonotype was seen only a few times. This sequence joins TRBV5-6 and TRBJ1-3; D not resolved. The V gene's germline CDR1 is SGHDT and CDR2 YYEEEE. V was cut by 4 bases and J by 0 bases, with 14 bases left in between. The CDR3 length is 16 residues. The DNA of the CDR3 is TGTGCCAGCAGCCAAGGACCGTCGAGCTCTGGAAACACCATATATTTT. Its protein is CASSQGPSSSGNTIYF.

The sample holds many counts of this clonotype. The chain carries TRBV19 and TRBJ1-1; TRBD1 aligns across 7 bases. Germline CDR1 is LNHDA and CDR2 is SQIVND (reference sequence). V dropped 3 bases and J dropped 0; count of bases not matched to a gene: 16. The length of the CDR3 is 19 residues. This CDR3 is CASSMNSGGRRYMNTEAFF. As DNA, the CDR3 is TGTGCCAGTAGTATGAACTCAGGGGGGCGGCGATACATGAACACTGAAGCTTTCTTT.

This clonotype was observed at least ten times. V usage is TRBV2 and J usage is TRBJ1-5; 7 nucleotides line up with TRBD1. With 4 bases clipped from V and 1 base from J, the junction kept 4 bases outside the gene matches. This CDR3 has 15 residues. Germline CDR1 and CDR2: SNHLY and FYNNEI. The CDR3 DNA reads as TGTGCCAGCAGTGTAAACAGGGGAAGCAATCAGCCCCAGCATTTT. Amino acid sequence: CASSVNRGSNQPQHF.

V gene TRBV24-1 combines with J gene TRBJ2-1; D is uncertain. V was shortened by 9 bases and J by 4 bases, with 15 bases between the two germline ends. Germline CDR1 KGHDR, CDR2 SFDVKD. There are 14 residues in the CDR3. The CDR3 DNA is TGTGCCACCTCCCATGGATCCGGTTACAATGAGCAGTTCTTC. This encodes CATSHGSGYNEQFF.

The chain recombines TRBV5-5 with TRBJ1-5, with D possibly TRBD1 on 5 matching bases. Germline V CDR1 and CDR2: SGHKS, YYEKEE (reference sequence). Trimming pared 1 base from V and 3 bases from J, leaving 11 bases between. The CDR3 has 15 amino acids. This chain's CDR3 is CASSLSGFVNQPQHF. DNA of the CDR3: TGTGCCAGCAGCTTGTCAGGGTTCGTCAATCAGCCCCAGCATTTT.

In its sample, this clonotype was seen many times. V usage is TRBV6-1 and J usage is TRBJ1-2, with TRBD1 identical over 8 bases. CDR3 length: 16 residues. Per germline, CDR1 MNHNS and CDR2 SASEGT. V gave up 5 bases and J gave up 6 bases; unmatched junction bases: 14. The CDR3 loop reads CASSPRTGSRPNGYTF. The CDR3, as DNA: TGTGCCAGCAGTCCCCGGACAGGGTCGCGACCTAATGGCTACACCTTC.

This clonotype was observed many times. This sequence joins TRBV30 and TRBJ1-5; possible D gene TRBD1, 6 bases. Trimming stripped 0 bases from V and 3 bases from J, with 15 bases between. This CDR3 region has 16 residues. In germline, CDR1 is GTSNPN, CDR2 SVGIG (reference sequence). The CDR3 here is CAWSVGAGVYNQPQHF. For the CDR3, the DNA is TGTGCCTGGAGTGTAGGGGCAGGGGTATACAATCAGCCCCAGCATTTT. Combining the CDR3 with reference TRBV30 and TRBJ1-5 gives the whole variable domain SQTIHQWPATLVQPVGSPLSLECTVEGTSNPNLYWYRQAAGRGLQLLFYSVGIGQISSEVPQNLSASRPQDRQFILSSKKLLLSDSGFYLCAWSVGAGVYNQPQHFGDGTRLSIL.

The V call is TRBV20-1, the J call TRBJ1-1, with D maybe TRBD1 (6 bases). The CDR3 is 13 residues long. Trimming took off 6 bases at V and 7 bases at J, with 18 bases between the two ends. CDR1 and CDR2 (germline): DFQATT, SNEGSKA (reference sequence). The CDR3 coding sequence is TGCAGTGCGAGGACAGACCCCGAGAATGAAGCTTTCTTT. This gives the protein CSARTDPENEAFF.

V gene TRBV7-9 combines with J gene TRBJ1-1, with D possibly being TRBD1 (5 bases). Trimming pared 3 bases from V and 0 bases from J, leaving 11 bases between. In germline, CDR1 is SEHNR, CDR2 FQNEAQ (reference sequence). CDR3 size: 15 residues. CDR3 in amino acids: CASSFVLGVNTEAFF. As DNA, the CDR3 is TGTGCCAGCAGCTTTGTGTTGGGGGTGAACACTGAAGCTTTCTTT.